The 9 T cell receptor beta chains below come from one sample, sequenced in a study of T cell changes during pregnancy in multiple sclerosis. Sequencing used immunoSEQ multiplex PCR; TCRdb keeps in-frame clones, though not all of them. This repertoire shows some 110,000 clones, around 92% found once; its top ten account for roughly 1.5%. The specimen comprised peripheral blood, sampled after pregnancy. The receptors were sampled from a female donor with multiple sclerosis, enrolled in a pregnancy study.

Only one count was recorded for this clone. CDR3: CASSPNRASNTGELFF. The DNA for the CDR3 is TGTGCCAGCAGCCCAAACAGGGCCTCGAACACCGGGGAGCTGTTTTTT. The chain carries TRBV11-2 and TRBJ2-2, with D possibly being TRBD1 (6 bases). The CDR3 is made up of 16 amino acids. The germline gives CDR1 SGHAT, CDR2 FQNNGV. V was cut by 5 bases and J by 0 bases, with 13 bases left in between.

This clone was picked up one time. V and J are TRBV7-8 and TRBJ2-1; D might be TRBD2 (6 bases). CDR1 is SGHVS, CDR2 FQNEAQ, per germline. The ends were cut back, 4 bases at V and 0 bases at J, with 13 bases in the middle. This CDR3 contains 16 residues. DNA for the CDR3: TGTGCCAGCAGCTCCCGGGACTTCAGCTCCTACAATGAGCAGTTCTTC. As protein: CASSSRDFSSYNEQFF.

This chain connects TRBV5-6 to TRBJ1-2, with TRBD1 identical over 9 bases. Germline V gene lookup returns CDR1 SGHDT and CDR2 YYEEEE. With V trimmed by 1 base and J by 2 bases, 9 bases remained unmatched. This CDR3 has 17 residues. The CDR3 DNA sequence: TGTGCCAGCAGCTTGCTCGGACAGGGGCCGCCAAACTATGGCTACACCTTC. Amino acid sequence: CASSLLGQGPPNYGYTF.

The table lists this clone with a count of one. This chain uses TRBV7-8 with TRBJ2-1, with TRBD2 matching 8 bases. Per the germline V gene, CDR1 is SGHVS and CDR2 is FQNEAQ. CDR3 length: 15 amino acids. V shed 5 bases and J 2 bases; nucleotides not matched to a gene: 5. The CDR3 coding sequence is TGTGCCAGCAGCCCTCGGACTAGCCCCTACAATGAGCAGTTCTTC. This translates into CASSPRTSPYNEQFF.

This chain connects TRBV5-4 to TRBJ1-1; D call uncertain. Trimming shortened V by 2 bases and J by 3 bases, and 11 bases separated the two germline ends. Per the germline V gene, CDR1 is SGHNT and CDR2 is YYREEE (reference sequence). The CDR3 spans 14 residues. The CDR3, as DNA: TGTGCCAGCAGCTTTAGAGTGGAGGACACTGAAGCTTTCTTT. Translating gives CASSFRVEDTEAFF.

This clone was detected a few times. The V gene is TRBV18, the J gene TRBJ1-1; no definite D call. Germline assignment: CDR1 KGHSH and CDR2 LQKENI. CDR3 length equals 13 residues. V was pared by 1 base and J by 1 base, with 4 bases between. The CDR3 spells CASSPRENTEAFF. Here the CDR3 DNA reads TGTGCCAGCTCACCACGAGAGAACACTGAAGCTTTCTTT. Looking up the rest from reference TRBV18 and TRBJ1-1 gives the full variable domain: NAGVMQNPRHLVRRRGQEARLRCSPMKGHSHVYWYRQLPEEGLKFMVYLQKENIIDESGMPKERFSAEFPKEGPSILRIQQVVRGDSAAYFCASSPRENTEAFFGQGTRLTVV.

The gene calls are TRBV28 and TRBJ2-7; TRBD1 aligns across 7 bases. Looked up from germline, CDR1 is MDHEN and CDR2 is SYDVKM. With V trimmed by 9 bases and J by 7 bases, 6 bases remained unmatched. This CDR3 has 11 amino acids. In DNA, the CDR3 is TGTGCCAGTAAGGGGGCGCGTGAGCAGTACTTC. Translated: CASKGAREQYF.

The chain has TRBV27 and TRBJ2-5, with 12 bases identical to TRBD2. The ends lost 5 bases at V and 14 bases at J; junction bases unmatched: 12. The CDR3 is 14 residues long. CDR1 is MNHEY, CDR2 SMNVEV, per germline (reference sequence). In DNA form, the CDR3 reads TGTGCCAGCAGTCTAACGCTGACTAGCGGGAGCCCATACTTC. Translated, it gives CASSLTLTSGSPYF.

J is TRBJ1-2 and V is TRBV5-1; D perhaps matches TRBD1 (5 bases). CDR1 is SGHRS and CDR2 is YFSETQ in the germline V gene. The CDR3 runs 17 residues. The V and J ends lost 4 bases and 5 bases respectively, with 24 bases between them. The CDR3 here is CASSPRLKGEGSYGYTF. The CDR3 DNA follows: TGCGCCAGCAGCCCCCGATTGAAAGGGGAGGGTAGTTATGGCTACACCTTC.